In this sample, the clone carrying this T cell receptor (beta chain) turned up a few times. Its antigen is still unknown. The record originates from a study of T cell responses to AZD1222 COVID-19 vaccine. The study, taken as a whole, reports: Spike-specific TCR breadth and depth both grew after two AZD1222 doses. Seropositivity was recorded at baseline in only a handful of AZD1222 recipients. The donors showed a predominance of white British ancestry and of females, with possible underestimation of clonal diversity.

This CDR3 contains 13 residues. Trimming removed 10 bases from V and 10 bases from J; junction bases left unmatched: 12. CDR1 is LGHDT and CDR2 is YNNKEL in the germline V gene (reference sequence). Profiling relied on immunoSEQ multiplex PCR, and the TCRdb table lists in-frame clones only, not all of them. The repertoire holds approximately 150,000 clones, about nine tenths seen once, with roughly 2% in the top ten. The material sequenced was peripheral blood, taken 28 days after the second AZD1222 dose. The sequence was obtained from an adult who received the AZD1222 COVID-19 vaccine. The chain uses TRBV3-1 (or the pseudogene TRBV3-2) and TRBJ1-4; 7 nucleotides match TRBD1. The CDR3: CATRDSLKGKLFF. In nucleotides, the CDR3 is TGTGCCACCAGGGACAGCCTAAAAGGAAAACTGTTTTTT.